A single sample is the source of the 30 T cell receptor beta chains below, sequenced in a study of blood T cell repertoires in COVID-19. The method was immunoSEQ multiplex PCR; TCRdb's version includes in-frame clones alone and lacks a portion of them. The sample lists 200,000 to 300,000 clones, 82% occurring once. Material: peripheral blood. The receptors here all came from a woman aged 18-29 years with acute or convalescent COVID-19.

The chain is built from TRBV18 and TRBJ2-3, with a possible D match to TRBD1 (5 bases). V was clipped by 2 bases and J by 1 base, with 7 bases between them. The germline V gene has CDR1 KGHSH and CDR2 LQKENI. The CDR3 sequence is 14 residues long. DNA for the CDR3: TGTGCCAGCTCACCAGGGGCCGGCACAGATACGCAGTATTTT. Encoded protein: CASSPGAGTDTQYF.

The chain recombines TRBV7-3 with TRBJ2-5; 8 bases are shared with TRBD2. With V trimmed by 1 base and J by 1 base, 8 bases remained unmatched. CDR1 is SGHTA, CDR2 FQGTGA, per germline. The CDR3 consists of 17 residues. The CDR3 sequence is CASSLIGGGSSQETQYF. CDR3 nucleotides: TGTGCCAGCAGCTTAATCGGGGGGGGCTCCTCCCAAGAGACCCAGTACTTC. Supplemented by reference TRBV7-3 and TRBJ2-5, the full variable domain reads GAGVSQTPSNKVTEKGKYVELRCDPISGHTALYWYRQSLGQGPEFLIYFQGTGAADDSGLPNDRFFAVRPEGSVSTLKIQRTERGDSAVYLCASSLIGGGSSQETQYFGPGTRLLVL.

This chain connects TRBV7-9 to TRBJ1-2; TRBD1 agrees at 7 bases. The CDR3 loop spans 16 amino acids. J lost 1 base, V lost 6 bases, and 11 bases had no gene match. The germline V gene encodes CDR1 SEHNR and CDR2 FQNEAQ (reference sequence). The CDR3 loop is CASRPLTGPINYGYTF. The CDR3 DNA reads as TGTGCCAGCAGACCCCTGACAGGGCCTATTAACTATGGCTACACCTTC.

This clone showed up just a few times. This rearrangement joins TRBV28 to TRBJ1-5, with D hard to call. V was cut by 2 bases and J by 3 bases, with 8 bases left in between. The CDR3 contains 14 residues. The V gene's germline CDR1 is MDHEN and CDR2 SYDVKM. The CDR3 protein is CASSLAAVNQPQHF. Here the CDR3 DNA reads TGTGCCAGCAGTTTAGCGGCCGTCAATCAGCCCCAGCATTTT.

V gene TRBV5-6 combines with J gene TRBJ1-5; 8 bases agree with TRBD1. The CDR3 length is 15 residues. With 1 base clipped from V and 7 bases from J, the junction kept 7 bases outside the gene matches. Germline V lookup: CDR1 SGHDT, CDR2 YYEEEE. The CDR3 DNA reads TGTGCCAGCAGCTTGTGGCAGGGGGCCTTGCAGCCCCAGCATTTT. Its protein is CASSLWQGALQPQHF.

The rearrangement joins TRBV19 to TRBJ1-2, with 9 bases that match TRBD1. There are 14 residues in the CDR3. With V trimmed by 9 bases and J by 4 bases, 9 bases remained unmatched. CDR1 and CDR2 (germline): LNHDA, SQIVND (reference sequence). In DNA form, the CDR3 reads TGTGCCAGCTCCCTTGGGGACAGGGCCTATGGCTACACCTTC. Protein: CASSLGDRAYGYTF.

The V gene is TRBV24-1, the J gene TRBJ2-2; D gene unclear. The V end lost 4 bases, the J end lost 6 bases, and 11 bases lay between the germline ends. The CDR3 is 14 amino acids. CDR1 KGHDR and CDR2 SFDVKD come from the germline V gene. CDR3 amino acids: CATSDPLGPGELFF. In DNA form, the CDR3 reads TGTGCCACCAGTGACCCCCTAGGTCCCGGGGAGCTGTTTTTT.

Notes on this clone: The sample holds other DNA sequences that translate to the same CDR3. The chain uses TRBV6-4 and TRBJ2-3, with 11 bases identical to TRBD2. Germline V CDR1 and CDR2: MRHNA, SNTAGT. J was trimmed by 2 bases and V by 5 bases; bases with no gene match: 3. The CDR3 is made up of 15 amino acids. CDR3 region: CASSRTSGSTDTQYF. The CDR3 region has the DNA TGTGCCAGCAGTCGGACTAGCGGGTCCACAGATACGCAGTATTTT.

J is TRBJ2-3 and V is TRBV10-3; D is unresolved. V lost 5 bases to trimming and J lost 0 bases, with 12 bases between them. Germline loops: CDR1 ENHRY, CDR2 SYGVKD. The CDR3 totals 15 residues. The chain's CDR3 is CAISLEPGSTDTQYF. In DNA form, the CDR3 reads TGTGCCATCAGTCTTGAGCCGGGTAGCACAGATACGCAGTATTTT.

This chain links TRBV20-1 with TRBJ2-3; 8 nucleotides align to TRBD1. The CDR3 length is 18 residues. Germline V CDR1 and CDR2: DFQATT, SNEGSKA (reference sequence). After removal of 3 bases from V and 6 bases from J, the junction contained 20 bases not matched to a gene. The CDR3 DNA is TGCAGTGCTAGTTTCCCCGCGACTCGACAGGGGCCTTCCGATACGCAGTATTTT. Residues: CSASFPATRQGPSDTQYF.

The count of this clone is one. The gene calls are TRBV18 and TRBJ2-2; the D is unclear. CDR3 length: 15 residues. V lost 1 base to trimming and J lost 2 bases, with 8 bases between them. CDR1 and CDR2 (germline): KGHSH, LQKENI. The CDR3 loop reads CASSPRQTNTGELFF. CDR3 nucleotides: TGTGCCAGCTCACCACGGCAGACAAACACCGGGGAGCTGTTTTTT.

The chain joins TRBV7-2 to TRBJ2-7; 14 positions match TRBD2. This CDR3 contains 16 residues. V lost 5 bases, J lost 4 bases, and 7 bases stayed unmatched. Germline lookup yields CDR1 SGHTA and CDR2 FQGNSA. CDR3 in DNA: TGTGCCAGCAGCGGTATCGGACTAGCGGGAGGATACGAGCAGTACTTC. Protein product: CASSGIGLAGGYEQYF.

This chain links TRBV21-1 with TRBJ2-1; TRBD2, the table's D call, was not compared with the DNA. TRBV21-1 is termed a pseudogene. The CDR3 contains 15 residues. The CDR3 loop is CASSKMRTSPNEQFF. The CDR3 DNA follows: TGTGCCAGCAGCAAAATGAGGACTAGCCCTAATGAGCAGTTCTTC.

CDR3 nucleotide sequence: TGTGCCAGCAGCTGGACTAGCGGGATCCCTAGCTCCTACAATGAGCAGTTCTTC. Its translation: CASSWTSGIPSSYNEQFF. The chain uses TRBV13 and TRBJ2-1; the match to TRBD2 covers 12 bases. CDR3 length: 18 amino acids. Germline V CDR1 and CDR2: PRHDT, FYEKMQ (reference sequence). The J segment lost 0 bases and the V segment lost 4 bases, leaving 7 bases of the junction unmatched.

This clone has a single count. The chain employs TRBV2 and TRBJ2-7; weak D call: TRBD2 (5 bases). The V end lost 5 bases, the J end lost 0 bases, and 14 bases lay between the germline ends. The CDR3 runs to 15 residues. Germline V gives CDR1 SNHLY, CDR2 FYNNEI. CDR3 in DNA: TGTGCCAGCAGTCAAGGACCCGGGATCTCCTACGAGCAGTACTTC. As protein: CASSQGPGISYEQYF.

DNA for the CDR3: TGTGCCAGCAGCCAAGCTAGCGGAGCCAACACCGGGGAGCTGTTTTTT. This sequence encodes CASSQASGANTGELFF. V and J are TRBV4-2 and TRBJ2-2, with 7 bases matching TRBD2. The CDR3 covers 16 residues. After removal of 1 base from V and 2 bases from J, the junction contained 4 bases not matched to a gene. Germline V lookup: CDR1 LGHNA, CDR2 YNFKEQ.

In this sample, this clone turned up a few times. The V gene is TRBV7-8, the J gene TRBJ2-2; TRBD1 matches 8 bases. Trimming took 5 bases from V and 5 from J; bases not matched to a gene: 10. This CDR3 comprises 16 residues. Germline values: CDR1 SGHVS, CDR2 FQNEAQ. CDR3 residues: CASSTRPQGDTGELFF. CDR3 coding DNA: TGTGCCAGCAGCACGAGACCACAGGGGGATACCGGGGAGCTGTTTTTT.

The chain employs TRBV7-8 and TRBJ1-5; 8 bases map to TRBD1. Germline-derived CDR1 and CDR2 are SGHVS and FQNEAQ. V was clipped by 5 bases and J by 3 bases; unmatched bases: 9. This CDR3 is 16 amino acids long. The CDR3 sequence is CASSQGGQEYNQPQHF. DNA of the CDR3: TGTGCCAGCAGCCAAGGGGGACAGGAGTACAATCAGCCCCAGCATTTT.

The chain carries TRBV4-3 and TRBJ2-1; 10 bases align to TRBD2. This CDR3 region has 16 residues. From germline, CDR1 is LGHNA and CDR2 YSLEER. V was pared by 0 bases and J by 4 bases, with 3 bases of the junction left unmatched. CDR3 residues: CASSQEGAGGYNEQFF. CDR3 in DNA: TGCGCCAGCAGCCAAGAGGGAGCGGGAGGGTACAATGAGCAGTTCTTC.

This clone was counted once. V is TRBV5-1 and J is TRBJ2-7, with D possibly matching TRBD2 (6 bases). From germline, CDR1 is SGHRS and CDR2 YFSETQ. The V and J ends lost 4 bases and 0 bases respectively, with 11 bases between them. The CDR3 is made up of 14 amino acids. The CDR3 coding sequence is TGCGCCAGCAGCGCAACGGGACTCTCCTACGAGCAGTACTTC. Amino acids: CASSATGLSYEQYF.

The chain couples TRBV7-9 to TRBJ2-2; 9 bases line up with TRBD1. CDR1 is SEHNR and CDR2 is FQNEAQ in the germline V gene (reference sequence). With V trimmed by 2 bases and J by 5 bases, 6 bases remained unmatched. This CDR3 comprises 16 residues. CDR3 in amino acids: CASSLQGQGFTGELFF. The DNA for the CDR3 is TGTGCCAGCAGCTTACAGGGACAGGGTTTTACCGGGGAGCTGTTTTTT.

This clone has ten or more counts. The DNA for the CDR3 is TGTGCCAGCAGCCCTAGACAGTATAACACTGAAGCTTTCTTT. Translated, it gives CASSPRQYNTEAFF. This chain joins TRBV7-2 and TRBJ1-1, with D possibly TRBD1 on 5 matching bases. The V gene lost 5 bases and the J gene lost 2 bases, with 12 bases spanning the gap. Germline CDR1 is SGHTA and CDR2 is FQGNSA. The CDR3 is 14 amino acids. Complete variable domain (other parts from reference TRBV7-2 and TRBJ1-1): GAGVSQSPSNKVTEKGKDVELRCDPISGHTALYWYRQSLGQGLEFLIYFQGNSAPDKSGLPSDRFSAERTGGSVSTLTIQRTQQEDSAVYLCASSPRQYNTEAFFGQGTRLTVV.

The V gene is TRBV11-3, the J gene TRBJ1-1; D might be TRBD1 (5 bases). CDR1 is SGHNT, CDR2 YENEEA, per germline. This CDR3 region has 14 residues. V was pared by 2 bases and J by 6 bases, with 13 bases between. CDR3 loop: CASSLSRVRAEAFF. CDR3 in DNA: TGTGCCAGCAGCTTATCCAGGGTTCGCGCTGAAGCTTTCTTT.

In its sample, this clone was seen once. This chain connects TRBV5-1 to TRBJ2-7; TRBD1 matches 9 bases. The CDR3 has 16 residues. The V gene's germline CDR1 is SGHRS and CDR2 YFSETQ. The junction had 12 bases not matched to a gene; V was cut back by 4 bases and J by 4 bases. CDR3 residues: CASSQILTGGDYEQYF. For the CDR3, the DNA is TGCGCCAGCAGCCAAATCCTGACAGGGGGGGATTACGAGCAGTACTTC. The entire variable domain, with the rest obtained from reference TRBV5-1 and TRBJ2-7, is as follows: KAGVTQTPRYLIKTRGQQVTLSCSPISGHRSVSWYQQTPGQGLQFLFEYFSETQRNKGNFPGRFSGRQFSNSRSEMNVSTLELGDSALYLCASSQILTGGDYEQYFGPGTRLTVT.

The genes are TRBV19 and TRBJ1-1, with TRBD1 matching 10 bases. Trimming took 3 bases from V and 7 from J; bases not matched to a gene: 5. From germline, CDR1 is LNHDA and CDR2 SQIVND (reference sequence). CDR3 length: 14 amino acids. The CDR3, as DNA: TGTGCCAGTAGTATGTTAGGGACAGGGGATGAAGCTTTCTTT. As protein: CASSMLGTGDEAFF.

J is TRBJ2-1 and V is TRBV25-1; D is ambiguous. The germline V gene has CDR1 MGHDK and CDR2 SYGVNS. The CDR3 contains 14 residues. Between the trimmed V and J ends, which lost 3 bases and 0 bases, there was a span of 6 bases. This CDR3 reads CASSEESSYNEQFF. CDR3 DNA: TGTGCCAGCAGTGAGGAGAGCTCCTACAATGAGCAGTTCTTC. The complete variable domain, with remaining parts taken from reference TRBV25-1 and TRBJ2-1, reads EADIYQTPRYLVIGTGKKITLECSQTMGHDKMYWYQQDPGMELHLIHYSYGVNSTEKGDLSSESTVSRIRTEHFPLTLESARPSHTSQYLCASSEESSYNEQFFGPGTRLTVL.

There are a few counts of this clone. The rearrangement joins TRBV28 to TRBJ2-5, with 11 bases matching TRBD2. Trimming at V came to 2 bases and at J to 1 base, leaving 0 bases not matched to a gene. Per germline, CDR1 MDHEN and CDR2 SYDVKM. CDR3 length: 15 residues. The CDR3 bases are TGTGCCAGCAGTTTAACTAGCGGGGGCCAAGAGACCCAGTACTTC. Translated, it gives CASSLTSGGQETQYF.

This chain joins TRBV11-2 and TRBJ1-6; D is unresolved. V lost 2 bases and J lost 10, with 18 bases in between. Germline-derived CDR1 and CDR2 are SGHAT and FQNNGV. This CDR3 comprises 16 residues. CDR3 DNA: TGTGCCAGCAGCTTAAACATCGGCGGGATGGGATCACCCCTCCACTTT. Encoded protein: CASSLNIGGMGSPLHF.

The chain combines TRBV27 with TRBJ1-6, with 8 bases matching TRBD1. This CDR3 region has 16 residues. Germline CDR1 is MNHEY and CDR2 is SMNVEV (reference sequence). After removal of 4 bases from V and 9 bases from J, the junction contained 11 bases not matched to a gene. The CDR3 reads CASSSPVQGAGSPLHF. Here the CDR3 DNA reads TGTGCCAGCAGTTCACCGGTCCAGGGGGCGGGTTCACCCCTCCACTTT.

This chain connects TRBV6-5 to TRBJ1-4; D perhaps matches TRBD1 (6 bases). V lost 8 bases and J lost 5, with 6 bases in between. The CDR3 is made up of 11 amino acids. CDR1 MNHEY and CDR2 SVGAGI come from the germline V gene. This CDR3 is CASGQNEKLFF. The CDR3 DNA reads as TGTGCCAGCGGACAGAATGAAAAACTGTTTTTT.